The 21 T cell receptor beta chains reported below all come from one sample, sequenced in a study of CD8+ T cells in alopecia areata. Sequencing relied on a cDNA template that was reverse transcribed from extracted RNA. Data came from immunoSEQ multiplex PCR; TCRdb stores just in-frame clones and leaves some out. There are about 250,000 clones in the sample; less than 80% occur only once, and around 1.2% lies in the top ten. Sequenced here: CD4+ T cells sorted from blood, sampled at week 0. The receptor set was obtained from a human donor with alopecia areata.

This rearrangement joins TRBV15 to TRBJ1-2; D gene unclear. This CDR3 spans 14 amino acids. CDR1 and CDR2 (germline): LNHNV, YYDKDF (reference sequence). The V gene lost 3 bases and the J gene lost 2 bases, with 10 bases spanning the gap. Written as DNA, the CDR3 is TGTGCCACCAGCAGTCGTGTTGCGAACTATGGCTACACCTTC. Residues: CATSSRVANYGYTF.

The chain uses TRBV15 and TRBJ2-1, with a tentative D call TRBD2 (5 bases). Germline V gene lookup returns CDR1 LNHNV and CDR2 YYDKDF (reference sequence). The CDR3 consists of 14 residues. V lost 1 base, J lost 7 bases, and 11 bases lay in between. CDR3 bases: TGTGCCACCAGCAGAGGAGGGATCGGGAATGAGCAGTTCTTC. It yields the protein CATSRGGIGNEQFF.

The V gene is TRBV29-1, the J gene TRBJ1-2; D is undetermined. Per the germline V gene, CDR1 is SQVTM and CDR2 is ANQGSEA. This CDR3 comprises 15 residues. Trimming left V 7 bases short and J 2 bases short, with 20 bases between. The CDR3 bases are TGCAGCGACGCACCCACACGGTCTGGGAACTATGGCTACACCTTC. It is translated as CSDAPTRSGNYGYTF.

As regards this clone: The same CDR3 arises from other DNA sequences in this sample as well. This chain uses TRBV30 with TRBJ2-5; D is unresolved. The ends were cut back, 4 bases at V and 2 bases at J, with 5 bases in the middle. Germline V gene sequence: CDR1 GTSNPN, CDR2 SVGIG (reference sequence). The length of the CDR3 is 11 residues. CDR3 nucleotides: TGTGCCTGGACGGCTCAAGAGACCCAGTACTTC. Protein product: CAWTAQETQYF.

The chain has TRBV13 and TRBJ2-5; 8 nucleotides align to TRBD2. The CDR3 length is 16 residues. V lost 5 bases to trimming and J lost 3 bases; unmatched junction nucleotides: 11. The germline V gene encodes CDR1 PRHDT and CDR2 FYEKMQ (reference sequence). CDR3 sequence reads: CASSLLGGSGEETQYF. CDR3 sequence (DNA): TGTGCCAGCAGCCTGCTAGGCGGTAGCGGGGAAGAGACCCAGTACTTC. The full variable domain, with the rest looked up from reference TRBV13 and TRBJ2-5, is AAGVIQSPRHLIKEKRETATLKCYPIPRHDTVYWYQQGPGQDPQFLISFYEKMQSDKGSIPDRFSAQQFSDYHSELNMSSLELGDSALYFCASSLLGGSGEETQYFGPGTRLLVL.

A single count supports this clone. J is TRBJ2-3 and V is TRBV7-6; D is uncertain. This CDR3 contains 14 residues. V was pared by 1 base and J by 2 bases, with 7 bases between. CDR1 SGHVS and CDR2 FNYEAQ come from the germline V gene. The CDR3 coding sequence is TGTGCCAGCAGCTTAGGGACCAACACAGATACGCAGTATTTT. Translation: CASSLGTNTDTQYF.

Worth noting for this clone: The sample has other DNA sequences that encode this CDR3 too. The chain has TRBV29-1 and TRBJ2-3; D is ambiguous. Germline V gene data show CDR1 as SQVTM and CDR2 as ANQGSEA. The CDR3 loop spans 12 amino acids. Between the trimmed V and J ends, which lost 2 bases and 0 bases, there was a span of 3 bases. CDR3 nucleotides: TGCAGCGTTGAACCTAGCACAGATACGCAGTATTTT. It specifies CSVEPSTDTQYF.

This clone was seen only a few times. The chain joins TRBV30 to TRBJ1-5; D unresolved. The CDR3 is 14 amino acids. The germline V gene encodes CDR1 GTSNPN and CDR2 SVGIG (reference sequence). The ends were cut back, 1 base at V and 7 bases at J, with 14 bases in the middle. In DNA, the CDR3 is TGTGCCTGGAGTGCGGGCCCCGGGGTGCAGCCCCAGCATTTT. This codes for CAWSAGPGVQPQHF.

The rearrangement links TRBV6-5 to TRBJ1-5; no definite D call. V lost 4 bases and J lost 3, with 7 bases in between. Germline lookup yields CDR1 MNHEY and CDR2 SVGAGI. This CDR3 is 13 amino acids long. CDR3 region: CASSLGHNQPQHF. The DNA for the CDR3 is TGTGCCAGCAGTTTAGGGCACAATCAGCCCCAGCATTTT.

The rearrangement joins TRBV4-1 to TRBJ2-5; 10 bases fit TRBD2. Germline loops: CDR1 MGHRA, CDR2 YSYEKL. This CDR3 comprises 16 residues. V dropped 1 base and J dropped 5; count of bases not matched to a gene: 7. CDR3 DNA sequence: TGCGCCAGCAGCCAAGTTGGGCTAGCGGGAGTGGAGACCCAGTACTTC. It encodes CASSQVGLAGVETQYF.

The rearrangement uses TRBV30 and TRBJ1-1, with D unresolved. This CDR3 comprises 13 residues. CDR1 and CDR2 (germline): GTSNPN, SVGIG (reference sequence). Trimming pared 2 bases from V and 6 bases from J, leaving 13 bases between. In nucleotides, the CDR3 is TGTGCCTGGAGTCGAAACATTGTGGCTGAAGCTTTCTTT. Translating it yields CAWSRNIVAEAFF.

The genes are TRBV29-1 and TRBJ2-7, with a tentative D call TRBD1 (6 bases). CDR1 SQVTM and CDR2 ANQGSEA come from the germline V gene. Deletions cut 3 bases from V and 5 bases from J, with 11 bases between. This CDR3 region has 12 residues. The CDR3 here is CSVDSGVDEQYF. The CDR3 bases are TGCAGCGTTGATTCAGGGGTGGACGAGCAGTACTTC.

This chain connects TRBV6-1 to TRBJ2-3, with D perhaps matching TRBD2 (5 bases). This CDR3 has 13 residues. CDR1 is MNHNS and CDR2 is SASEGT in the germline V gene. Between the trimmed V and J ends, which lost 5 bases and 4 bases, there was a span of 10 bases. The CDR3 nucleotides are TGTGCCAGCAGTCCGACTACTCCAGATACGCAGTATTTT. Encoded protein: CASSPTTPDTQYF.

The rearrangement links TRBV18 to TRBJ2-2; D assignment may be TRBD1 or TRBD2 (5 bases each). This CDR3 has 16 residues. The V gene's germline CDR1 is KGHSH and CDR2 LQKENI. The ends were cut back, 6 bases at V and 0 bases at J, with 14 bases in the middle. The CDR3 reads CASSQPGTANTGELFF. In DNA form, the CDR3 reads TGTGCCAGCTCTCAACCCGGGACGGCGAACACCGGGGAGCTGTTTTTT.

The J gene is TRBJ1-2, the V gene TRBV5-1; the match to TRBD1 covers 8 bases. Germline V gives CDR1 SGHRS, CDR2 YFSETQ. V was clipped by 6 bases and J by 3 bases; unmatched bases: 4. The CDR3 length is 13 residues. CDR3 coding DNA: TGCGCCAGCACCGGACAGGGAGACTATGGCTACACCTTC. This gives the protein CASTGQGDYGYTF.

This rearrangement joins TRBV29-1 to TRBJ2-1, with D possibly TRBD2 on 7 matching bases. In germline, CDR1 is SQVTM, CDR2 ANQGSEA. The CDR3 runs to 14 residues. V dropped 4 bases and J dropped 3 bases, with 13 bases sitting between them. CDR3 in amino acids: CSVVGGGHYNEQFF. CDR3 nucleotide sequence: TGCAGCGTTGTAGGGGGAGGGCACTACAATGAGCAGTTCTTC.

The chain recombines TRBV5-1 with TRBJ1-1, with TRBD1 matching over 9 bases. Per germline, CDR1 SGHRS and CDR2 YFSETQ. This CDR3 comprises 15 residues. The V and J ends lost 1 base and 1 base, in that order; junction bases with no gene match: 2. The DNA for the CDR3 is TGCGCCAGCAGCTTGAAGGGACAGGGGAACACTGAAGCTTTCTTT. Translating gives CASSLKGQGNTEAFF. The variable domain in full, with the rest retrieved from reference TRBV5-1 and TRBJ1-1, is KAGVTQTPRYLIKTRGQQVTLSCSPISGHRSVSWYQQTPGQGLQFLFEYFSETQRNKGNFPGRFSGRQFSNSRSEMNVSTLELGDSALYLCASSLKGQGNTEAFFGQGTRLTVV.

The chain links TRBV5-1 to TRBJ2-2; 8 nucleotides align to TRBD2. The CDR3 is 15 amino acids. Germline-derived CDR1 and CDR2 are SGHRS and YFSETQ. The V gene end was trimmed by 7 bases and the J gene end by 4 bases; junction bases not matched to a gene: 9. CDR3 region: CASRLARGSTGELFF. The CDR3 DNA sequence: TGCGCCAGCCGACTAGCGCGGGGGAGCACCGGGGAGCTGTTTTTT.

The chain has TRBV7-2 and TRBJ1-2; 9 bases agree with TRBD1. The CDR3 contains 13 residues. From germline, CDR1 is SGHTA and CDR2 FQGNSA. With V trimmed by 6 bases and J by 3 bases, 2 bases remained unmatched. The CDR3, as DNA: TGTGCCAGCAGATGGACAGGGGACTATGGCTACACCTTC. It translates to CASRWTGDYGYTF.

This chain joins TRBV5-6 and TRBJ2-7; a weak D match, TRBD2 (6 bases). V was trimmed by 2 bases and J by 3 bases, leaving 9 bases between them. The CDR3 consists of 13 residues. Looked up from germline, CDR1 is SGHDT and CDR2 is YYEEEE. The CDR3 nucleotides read TGTGCCAGCAGCTTCACAGCGGGCTACGAGCAGTACTTC. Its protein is CASSFTAGYEQYF.

In DNA form, the CDR3 reads TGTGCCAGCAGCCCATTCGAGGGGTGGGTGGAGACTGAAGCTTTCTTT. This encodes CASSPFEGWVETEAFF. The V gene is TRBV9, the J gene TRBJ1-1; tentative D call: TRBD1 (5 bases). The CDR3 has 16 amino acids. The ends were cut back, 4 bases at V and 5 bases at J, with 21 bases in the middle. Germline CDR1 SGDLS, CDR2 YYNGEE.